The 21 T cell receptor beta chains below all came from one sample that was sequenced in a study of CD8 T cells in Susac syndrome (dated by TCRdb to the late 2010s). The library relied on the immunoSEQ multiplex PCR assay. RNA was extracted using the RNeasy kit, and about 0.45 to 1 ug of the RNA was reverse transcribed with random hexamers. The public sequencing data were trimmed at Q25 with fastp and processed into clonotypes with MiXCR by TCRdb, which kept only in-frame beta chains. All rows with the same CDR3 protein become a single entry with the most common DNA and genes. The table for this sample lists roughly 180,000 distinct CDR3 sequences; approximately 93% of them were counted only once. Of the sample, more than 0.08% falls within the top ten clones. The sequenced sample consisted of CD4+ T cells from PBMCs. These TCRs come from a human donor with multiple sclerosis.

The J gene is TRBJ2-1, the V gene TRBV7-3, with 9 nucleotides matching TRBD2. CDR1 and CDR2 (germline): SGHTA, FQGTGA. Unmatched junction bases numbered 5, after V lost 2 bases and J lost 0 bases. This CDR3 has 17 amino acids. The CDR3 loop reads CASSLSPTSGSYNEQFF. The DNA of the CDR3 is TGTGCCAGCAGCTTATCACCGACTAGCGGCTCCTACAATGAGCAGTTCTTC.

This chain connects TRBV3-1 to TRBJ2-3; D is unresolved. CDR3 length: 13 amino acids. CDR1 LGHDT and CDR2 YNNKEL come from the germline V gene (reference sequence). V lost 2 bases to trimming and J lost 6 bases, with 9 bases between them. CDR3: CASSQNRPDTQYF. The CDR3 nucleotides read TGTGCCAGCAGCCAAAACCGACCGGATACGCAGTATTTT.

The genes are TRBV12-3 or TRBV12-4 and TRBJ2-2; 7 nucleotides match TRBD2. J was trimmed by 0 bases and V by 5 bases; bases with no gene match: 9. This CDR3 contains 17 residues. CDR3 sequence (DNA): TGTGCCAGCAGTGGTCCTCTTAGCGGGTCGAACACCGGGGAGCTGTTTTTT. It yields the protein CASSGPLSGSNTGELFF.

The rearrangement uses TRBV6-5 and TRBJ1-6; tentatively, D is TRBD1 (6 bases). The germline V and J ends were trimmed by 6 bases and 7 bases, with 16 bases remaining between them. The CDR3 runs to 15 residues. Germline V gene lookup returns CDR1 MNHEY and CDR2 SVGAGI. DNA for the CDR3: TGTGCCAGCAGCCGAAGGGGGGCACTGAATTCACCCCTCCACTTT. Its protein product is CASSRRGALNSPLHF.

J is TRBJ2-5 and V is TRBV20-1, with 10 bases fitting TRBD1. The germline CDR1 and CDR2 sequences are DFQATT and SNEGSKA (reference sequence). This CDR3 has 15 residues. V lost 2 bases, J lost 1 base, and 4 bases stayed unmatched. The CDR3 DNA follows: TGCAGTGCTAGACGGACAGGGGGTGGCCAAGAGACCCAGTACTTC. Translation gives CSARRTGGGQETQYF.

The chain links TRBV5-4 to TRBJ1-2, with 8 bases matching TRBD1. Germline-derived CDR1 and CDR2 are SGHNT and YYREEE (reference sequence). V trimming: 4 bases; J trimming: 2 bases; junction bases outside the gene matches: 4. The CDR3 sequence is 14 residues long. In DNA form, the CDR3 reads TGTGCCAGCAGCCAGGACAGGGCCAACTATGGCTACACCTTC. Translating it yields CASSQDRANYGYTF.

This clonotype showed up just once. V gene TRBV6-5 combines with J gene TRBJ2-7; TRBD1 matches 9 bases. The V gene's germline CDR1 is MNHEY and CDR2 SVGAGI. V gave up 8 bases and J gave up 4 bases; unmatched junction bases: 9. CDR3 size: 14 residues. CDR3 coding DNA: TGTGCCAGCCAACCGGACAGGGGCCCATACGAGCAGTACTTC. It translates to CASQPDRGPYEQYF.

This clonotype has just one count. The rearrangement uses TRBV19 and TRBJ1-5; D may be TRBD1 (6 bases). The CDR3 extends over 13 amino acids. The germline gives CDR1 LNHDA, CDR2 SQIVND (reference sequence). V was clipped by 8 bases and J by 6 bases, with 14 bases between them. CDR3 amino acids: CASGGAEAQPQHF. For the CDR3, the DNA is TGTGCCAGTGGGGGGGCCGAGGCTCAGCCCCAGCATTTT.

The chain employs TRBV15 and TRBJ2-3; D call uncertain. V was shortened by 1 base and J by 6 bases, with 8 bases between the two germline ends. The CDR3 has 13 residues. Germline V gene sequence: CDR1 LNHNV, CDR2 YYDKDF (reference sequence). For the CDR3, the DNA is TGTGCCACCAGCAGAGCCCTGGGGGATACGCAGTATTTT. Protein sequence: CATSRALGDTQYF.

The V call is TRBV2, the J call TRBJ1-2; TRBD1 aligns across 7 bases. V trimming: 10 bases; J trimming: 8 bases; junction bases outside the gene matches: 19. CDR3 length equals 15 residues. Germline loops: CDR1 SNHLY, CDR2 FYNNEI. DNA of the CDR3: TGTGCCACCACACCACCGGACAGGTTGGTGTCCGGCTACACCTTC. Amino acids: CATTPPDRLVSGYTF.

This clonotype was recorded only once. The chain recombines TRBV6-1 with TRBJ1-5; 9 bases align to TRBD1. CDR3 length equals 14 residues. Germline CDR1 is MNHNS and CDR2 is SASEGT. J was trimmed by 0 bases and V by 9 bases; bases with no gene match: 3. As DNA, the CDR3 is TGTGCCAGTACAGGGGGCTATAGCAATCAGCCCCAGCATTTT. Its translation is CASTGGYSNQPQHF.

The rearrangement joins TRBV9 to TRBJ1-1; maybe TRBD1 (6 bases). CDR3 size: 15 residues. From germline, CDR1 is SGDLS and CDR2 YYNGEE. Between the trimmed V and J ends, which lost 4 bases and 1 base, there was a span of 14 bases. CDR3 DNA: TGTGCCAGCAGCCCGAGTGGGGGGCAGAACACTGAAGCTTTCTTT. As protein: CASSPSGGQNTEAFF.

The J gene is TRBJ1-1, the V gene TRBV2, with D maybe TRBD1 (5 bases). Trimming removed 4 bases from V and 11 bases from J, with 17 bases in between. This CDR3 is built from 13 residues. Germline assignment: CDR1 SNHLY and CDR2 FYNNEI. CDR3 sequence (DNA): TGTGCCAGCAGTGTACAGGACCCACCGGGGGCTTTCTTT. Residues: CASSVQDPPGAFF. The full variable domain, with the rest looked up from reference TRBV2 and TRBJ1-1, is EPEVTQTPSHQVTQMGQEVILRCVPISNHLYFYWYRQILGQKVEFLVSFYNNEISEKSEIFDDQFSVERPDGSNFTLKIRSTKLEDSAMYFCASSVQDPPGAFFGQGTRLTVV.

V and J are TRBV5-6 and TRBJ2-3; D might be TRBD2 (7 bases). CDR3 size: 15 residues. Germline V gene data show CDR1 as SGHDT and CDR2 as YYEEEE. Trimming took off 1 base at V and 4 bases at J, with 13 bases between the two ends. CDR3 in DNA: TGTGCCAGCAGCTTGAGGGGGGGGCATGCAGATACGCAGTATTTT. The encoded protein is CASSLRGGHADTQYF.

The chain combines TRBV3-1 with TRBJ1-1; no definite D call. The germline V and J ends were trimmed by 4 bases and 1 base, with 10 bases remaining between them. This CDR3 spans 14 amino acids. Per the germline V gene, CDR1 is LGHDT and CDR2 is YNNKEL (reference sequence). CDR3 nucleotides: TGTGCCAGCAGCCTTCTTGACTCGAACACTGAAGCTTTCTTT. Protein product: CASSLLDSNTEAFF.

The chain uses TRBV5-1 and TRBJ1-5, with 8 bases that match TRBD1. The CDR3 runs 14 residues. V shed 4 bases and J 7 bases; nucleotides not matched to a gene: 7. Germline lookup yields CDR1 SGHRS and CDR2 YFSETQ. In nucleotides, the CDR3 is TGCGCCAGCAGCGCAGACAGGGGTGGACAGCCCCAGCATTTT. As protein: CASSADRGGQPQHF. Full variable domain (rest looked up from reference TRBV5-1 and TRBJ1-5): KAGVTQTPRYLIKTRGQQVTLSCSPISGHRSVSWYQQTPGQGLQFLFEYFSETQRNKGNFPGRFSGRQFSNSRSEMNVSTLELGDSALYLCASSADRGGQPQHFGDGTRLSIL.

This clonotype has just a few counts. The chain joins TRBV28 to TRBJ1-2; D is ambiguous. CDR1 is MDHEN and CDR2 is SYDVKM in the germline V gene. CDR3 length: 12 residues. The germline V and J ends were trimmed by 3 bases and 4 bases, with 6 bases remaining between them. For the CDR3, the DNA is TGTGCCAGCAGTTTGAGCCCCTATGGCTACACCTTC. This sequence encodes CASSLSPYGYTF.

This chain links TRBV2 with TRBJ2-5, with 16 bases fitting TRBD2. The CDR3 contains 22 residues. The V gene's germline CDR1 is SNHLY and CDR2 FYNNEI. With 2 bases clipped from V and 4 bases from J, the junction kept 19 bases outside the gene matches. The CDR3, as DNA: TGTGCCAGCAGTGAAAGGGTACACTTTGGGACTAGCGGGAGGGCCGGACGAGAGACCCAGTACTTC. Residues: CASSERVHFGTSGRAGRETQYF.

V gene TRBV7-2 combines with J gene TRBJ2-2; 10 nucleotides line up with TRBD2. The V segment lost 2 bases and the J segment 7 bases; nucleotides outside the gene matches: 7. This CDR3 has 16 amino acids. Per germline, CDR1 SGHTA and CDR2 FQGNSA. CDR3 DNA: TGTGCCAGCAGCTTACGCCTAGCGGGAGAAGGCGGGGAGCTGTTTTTT. Protein sequence: CASSLRLAGEGGELFF.

Written as DNA, the CDR3 is TGTGCCAGCAGCGACCGGCCTGAAAGGGAAACGCAGTATTTT. This encodes CASSDRPERETQYF. The chain uses TRBV9 and TRBJ2-3; D is uncertain. The V end lost 3 bases, the J end lost 9 bases, and 17 bases lay between the germline ends. The CDR3 runs 14 residues. The germline V gene encodes CDR1 SGDLS and CDR2 YYNGEE.

This chain links TRBV6-6 with TRBJ1-2; unclear D gene. V was trimmed by 2 bases and J by 0 bases, leaving 13 bases between them. Germline CDR1 MNHNY, CDR2 SVGAGI (reference sequence). There are 16 residues in the CDR3. The CDR3 DNA is TGTGCCAGCAGTTACACGGCCCTACTCACTAACTATGGCTACACCTTC. It yields the protein CASSYTALLTNYGYTF.